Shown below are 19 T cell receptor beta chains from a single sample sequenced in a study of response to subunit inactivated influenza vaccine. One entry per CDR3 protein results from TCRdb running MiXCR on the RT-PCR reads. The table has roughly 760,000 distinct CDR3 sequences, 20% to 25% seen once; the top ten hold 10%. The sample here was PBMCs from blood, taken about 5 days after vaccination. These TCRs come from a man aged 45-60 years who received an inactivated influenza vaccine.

CDR3 DNA: TGCAGCGCTTTCTCGACAGGAGCAGTCTACGAGCAGTACTTC. Protein sequence: CSAFSTGAVYEQYF. The chain carries TRBV29-1 and TRBJ2-7; D is perhaps TRBD1 (6 bases). V shed 7 bases and J shed 3 bases, with 19 bases lying between them. The length of the CDR3 is 14 residues. The germline V gene has CDR1 SQVTM and CDR2 ANQGSEA.

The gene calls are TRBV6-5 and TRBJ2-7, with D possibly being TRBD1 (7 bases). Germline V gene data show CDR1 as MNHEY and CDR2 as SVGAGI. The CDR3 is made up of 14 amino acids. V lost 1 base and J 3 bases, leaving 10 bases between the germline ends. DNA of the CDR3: TGTGCCAGCAGTTACTGGCAGGGGGGCTACGAGCAGTACTTC. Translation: CASSYWQGGYEQYF.

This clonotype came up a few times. Written as DNA, the CDR3 is TGTGCCAGCAGTGTGGGACAACTAGCGGGGGCCCAAGAGACCCAGTACTTC. It translates to CASSVGQLAGAQETQYF. The chain couples TRBV6-1 to TRBJ2-5, with TRBD2 matching 11 bases. The junction had 8 bases not matched to a gene; V was cut back by 4 bases and J by 1 base. The germline V gene encodes CDR1 MNHNS and CDR2 SASEGT. The CDR3 runs to 17 residues.

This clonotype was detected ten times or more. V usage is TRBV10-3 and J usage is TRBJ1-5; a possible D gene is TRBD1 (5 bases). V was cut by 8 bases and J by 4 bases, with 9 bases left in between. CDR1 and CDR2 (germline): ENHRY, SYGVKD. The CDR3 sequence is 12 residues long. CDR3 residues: CAIGAANQPQHF. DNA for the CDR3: TGTGCCATCGGGGCAGCTAATCAGCCCCAGCATTTT.

The CDR3: CASSYSYLNTGELFF. The CDR3 coding sequence is TGTGCCAGCAGTTACTCGTATCTGAACACCGGGGAGCTGTTTTTT. The V gene is TRBV6-5, the J gene TRBJ2-2; D not certain. The length of the CDR3 is 15 residues. V was trimmed by 0 bases and J by 1 base, leaving 6 bases between them. Germline V gene sequence: CDR1 MNHEY, CDR2 SVGAGI.

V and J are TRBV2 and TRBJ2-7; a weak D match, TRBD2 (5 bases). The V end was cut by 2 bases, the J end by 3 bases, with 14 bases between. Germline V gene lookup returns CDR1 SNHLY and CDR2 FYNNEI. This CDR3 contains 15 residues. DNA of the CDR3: TGTGCCAGCAGTGAAAAAGACTCAGCGGTCTACGAGCAGTACTTC. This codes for CASSEKDSAVYEQYF.

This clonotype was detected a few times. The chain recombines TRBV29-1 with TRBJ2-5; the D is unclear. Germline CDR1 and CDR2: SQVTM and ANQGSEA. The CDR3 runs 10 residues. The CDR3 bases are TGCAGTACGGTCCGAGAGACCCAGTACTTC. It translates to CSTVRETQYF.

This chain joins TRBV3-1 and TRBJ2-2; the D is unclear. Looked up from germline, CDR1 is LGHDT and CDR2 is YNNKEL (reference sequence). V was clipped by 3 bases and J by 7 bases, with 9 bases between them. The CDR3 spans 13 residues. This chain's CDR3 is CASSHRTDGELFF. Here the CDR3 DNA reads TGTGCCAGCAGCCACAGGACGGACGGGGAGCTGTTTTTT. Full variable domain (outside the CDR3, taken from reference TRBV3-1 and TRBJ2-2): DTAVSQTPKYLVTQMGNDKSIKCEQNLGHDTMYWYKQDSKKFLKIMFSYNNKELIINETVPNRFSPKSPDKAHLNLHINSLELGDSAVYFCASSHRTDGELFFGEGSRLTVL.

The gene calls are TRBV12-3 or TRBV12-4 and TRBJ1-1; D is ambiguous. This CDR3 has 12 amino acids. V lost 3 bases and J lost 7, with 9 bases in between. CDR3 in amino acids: CASSFDRSEAFF. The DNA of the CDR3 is TGTGCCAGCAGTTTCGATAGAAGTGAAGCTTTCTTT.

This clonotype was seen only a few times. In DNA, the CDR3 is TGTGCCAGCAGCGTAGGCCCGGCGCGGGAGGGCTACGAGCAGTACTTC. Its translation is CASSVGPAREGYEQYF. The V call is TRBV9, the J call TRBJ2-7, with 9 bases fitting TRBD2. The germline CDR1 and CDR2 sequences are SGDLS and YYNGEE. Trimming removed 0 bases from V and 3 bases from J; junction bases left unmatched: 7. The CDR3 has 16 amino acids.

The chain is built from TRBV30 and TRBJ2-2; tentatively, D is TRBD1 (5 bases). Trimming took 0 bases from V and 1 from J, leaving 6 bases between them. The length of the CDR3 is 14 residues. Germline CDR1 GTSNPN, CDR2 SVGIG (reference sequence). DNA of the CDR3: TGTGCCTGGAGTGTACAGGTGAACACCGGGGAGCTGTTTTTT. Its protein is CAWSVQVNTGELFF.

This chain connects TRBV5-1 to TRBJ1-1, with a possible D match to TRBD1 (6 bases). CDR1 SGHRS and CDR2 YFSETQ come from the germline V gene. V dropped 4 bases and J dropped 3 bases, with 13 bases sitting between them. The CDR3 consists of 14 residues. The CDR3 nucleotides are TGCGCCAGCAGCCGAGGGGGAGGTGACACTGAAGCTTTCTTT. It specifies CASSRGGGDTEAFF.

The CDR3 region is CATNPLAGVADTQYF. For the CDR3, the DNA is TGTGCCACCAATCCACTAGCGGGAGTAGCAGATACGCAGTATTTT. The J gene is TRBJ2-3, the V gene TRBV15; 11 bases are a match to TRBD2. The V and J ends lost 7 bases and 4 bases, in that order; junction bases with no gene match: 7. The CDR3 sequence is 15 residues long. Per germline, CDR1 LNHNV and CDR2 YYDKDF (reference sequence).

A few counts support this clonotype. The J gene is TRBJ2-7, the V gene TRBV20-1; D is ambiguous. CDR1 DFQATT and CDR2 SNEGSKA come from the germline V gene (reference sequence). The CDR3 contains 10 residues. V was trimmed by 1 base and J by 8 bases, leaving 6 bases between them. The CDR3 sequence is CSARANQQYF. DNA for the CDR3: TGCAGTGCTAGAGCTAACCAGCAGTACTTC.

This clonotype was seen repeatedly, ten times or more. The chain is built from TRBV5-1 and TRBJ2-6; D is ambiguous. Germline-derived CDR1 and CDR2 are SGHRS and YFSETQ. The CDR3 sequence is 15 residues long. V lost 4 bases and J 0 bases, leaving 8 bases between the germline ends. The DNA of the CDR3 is TGCGCCAGCAGCGTTACAACCTCTGGGGCCAACGTCCTGACTTTC. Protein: CASSVTTSGANVLTF. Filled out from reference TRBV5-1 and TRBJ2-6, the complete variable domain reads KAGVTQTPRYLIKTRGQQVTLSCSPISGHRSVSWYQQTPGQGLQFLFEYFSETQRNKGNFPGRFSGRQFSNSRSEMNVSTLELGDSALYLCASSVTTSGANVLTFGAGSRLTVL.

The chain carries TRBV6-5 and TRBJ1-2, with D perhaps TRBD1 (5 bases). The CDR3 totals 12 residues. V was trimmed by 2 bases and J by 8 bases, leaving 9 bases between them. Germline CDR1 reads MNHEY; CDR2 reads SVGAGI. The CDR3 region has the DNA TGTGCCAGCAGTTACGCAGGGAGGGGCTACACCTTC. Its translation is CASSYAGRGYTF.

CDR3 loop: CASSTRLGRDNEQFF. The CDR3 DNA follows: TGTGCCAGCAGTACCAGACTGGGGCGGGACAATGAGCAGTTCTTC. The chain couples TRBV27 to TRBJ2-1; perhaps D is TRBD1 or TRBD2 (5 bases each). The CDR3 loop spans 15 amino acids. In germline, CDR1 is MNHEY, CDR2 SMNVEV (reference sequence). V lost 5 bases and J 5 bases, leaving 16 bases between the germline ends.

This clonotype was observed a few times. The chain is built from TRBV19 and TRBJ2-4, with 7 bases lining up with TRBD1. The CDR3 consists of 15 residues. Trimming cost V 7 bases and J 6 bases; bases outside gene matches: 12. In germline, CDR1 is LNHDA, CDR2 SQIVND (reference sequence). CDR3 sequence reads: CASTLKGSGGNIQYF. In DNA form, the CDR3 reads TGTGCCAGTACCCTGAAGGGGTCAGGGGGAAACATTCAGTACTTC.

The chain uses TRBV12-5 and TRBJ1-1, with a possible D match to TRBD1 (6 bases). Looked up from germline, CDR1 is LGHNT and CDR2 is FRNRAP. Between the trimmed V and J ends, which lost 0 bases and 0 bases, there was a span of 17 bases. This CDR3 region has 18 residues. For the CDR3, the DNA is TGTGCTAGTGGTTTGGTACAAGGGGGAAGTTCCATGAACACTGAAGCTTTCTTT. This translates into CASGLVQGGSSMNTEAFF. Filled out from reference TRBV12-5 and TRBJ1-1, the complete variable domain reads DARVTQTPRHKVTEMGQEVTMRCQPILGHNTVFWYRQTMMQGLELLAYFRNRAPLDDSGMPKDRFSAEMPDATLATLKIQPSEPRDSAVYFCASGLVQGGSSMNTEAFFGQGTRLTVV.